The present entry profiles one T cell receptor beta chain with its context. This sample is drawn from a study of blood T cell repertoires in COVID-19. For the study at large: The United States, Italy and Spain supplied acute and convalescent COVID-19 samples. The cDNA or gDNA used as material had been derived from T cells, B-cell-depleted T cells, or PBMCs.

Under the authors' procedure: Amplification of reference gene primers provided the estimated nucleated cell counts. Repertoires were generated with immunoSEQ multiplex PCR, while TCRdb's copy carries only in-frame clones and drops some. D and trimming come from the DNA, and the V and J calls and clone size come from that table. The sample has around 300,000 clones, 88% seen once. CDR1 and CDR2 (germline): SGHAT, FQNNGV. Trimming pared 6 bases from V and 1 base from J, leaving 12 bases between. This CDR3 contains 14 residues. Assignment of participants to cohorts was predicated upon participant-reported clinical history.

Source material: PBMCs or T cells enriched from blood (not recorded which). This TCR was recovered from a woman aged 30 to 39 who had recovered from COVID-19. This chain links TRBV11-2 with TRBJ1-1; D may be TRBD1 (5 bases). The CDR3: CASRRRGPNTEAFF. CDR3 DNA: TGTGCCAGCAGGCGGAGGGGTCCGAACACTGAAGCTTTCTTT.